The TCR beta chain under discussion was sequenced for a study of tumor-infiltrating lymphocytes in primary liver carcinoma. Whole-study results and caveats: The bulk unsorted samples meant that CD4+ and CD8+ repertoires went uncompared. Tumor-adjacent and tumor-blood pairs showed less overlap than tumor region pairs.

A note on this clonotype: The antigen remains unidentified.

Researchers generated TCR beta cDNA from roughly 510 ng of total RNA, relying on a constant-region primer. Slightly modified ARM-PCR served as the procedure for the TCR beta libraries. These libraries came from three rounds of nested multiplex PCR. In the first two PCR rounds, TRBV1-TRBV30 forward primers were paired with a C-beta reverse primer, and each round lasted roughly 9 cycles. From the multiplex PCR reads, TCRdb called clonotypes with MiXCR, one entry per CDR3 protein. The sample records more than 150,000 distinct CDR3 sequences, roughly 60% being singletons. V shed 7 bases, J shed 6 bases, and the junction held 4 bases outside the gene matches. Germline assignment: CDR1 MDHEN and CDR2 SYDVKM. This CDR3 has 14 amino acids. Germline DNA was also extracted, while the blood RNA originated from unsorted whole blood.

V and J are TRBV28 and TRBJ2-1; 12 bases agree with TRBD2. This sequence originates from a man in his forties with primary liver carcinoma and hepatitis B virus infection. The specimen sequenced was peripheral blood. The CDR3 DNA is TGTGCCAGCATGACTAGCGGGAGCCCCAATGAGCAGTTCTTC. Translation gives CASMTSGSPNEQFF.